The rows below give T cell receptor beta chains drawn from one sample of a study of CD8+CD57+ T cells in acquired aplastic anemia. TCRdb redid the calling of the reads with MiXCR, one entry per CDR3 protein. The data hold around 150,000 distinct CDR3 sequences, with less than 60% observed a single time. The sequenced sample was sorted CD4+, CD8+, or CD8+CD57+ T cells (not recorded which) from PBMCs. These receptors were collected from a human donor with aplastic anemia. Both conserved end residues are part of each CDR3. The order of the fields is D gene, V gene, J gene, clone size, CDR3 DNA, CDR3 protein. D genes are given only for firm matches. Clone size is given for some rows only: seen once, a few or many times, or a class if the clone is expanded.

>.|TRBV11-1|TRBJ2-6|.
TGTGCCAGCAGCCCTTCAGGCGGGGCCCCCTCTGGGGCCAACGTCCTGACTTTC
CASSPSGGAPSGANVLTF
>.|TRBV7-3|TRBJ2-3|many
TGTGCCAGCAGCACCAGAGGGGAGGATACGCAGTATTTT
CASSTRGEDTQYF
>.|TRBV19|TRBJ1-5|.
TGTGCCAGTACTCGCCTCCATAATAGCAATCAGCCCCAGCATTTT
CASTRLHNSNQPQHF
>.|TRBV12-5|TRBJ2-5|many
TGTGCTAGTGGTCTCGGCGCGAAGGAGACCCAGTACTTC
CASGLGAKETQYF
>.|TRBV19|TRBJ1-2|.
TGTGCCAGTAGTATAAAGGTGGACTATGGCTACACCTTC
CASSIKVDYGYTF
>TRBD1|TRBV25-1|TRBJ2-7|few
TGTGCCAGCAGTGGCAGGGACAGGCCCTCCTACGAGCAGTACTTC
CASSGRDRPSYEQYF
>.|TRBV9|TRBJ2-1|.
TGTGCCAGCAGCGTAGGGACACCACCTTCCTACAATGAGCAGTTCTTC
CASSVGTPPSYNEQFF
>.|TRBV20-1|TRBJ2-7|.
TGCAGTGCTGGTCCACAGGGACCCTACGAGCAGTACTTC
CSAGPQGPYEQYF
>.|TRBV5-1|TRBJ2-2|few
TGCGCCAGCAGCTCGGATCCTCCAAACACCGGGGAGCTGTTTTTT
CASSSDPPNTGELFF
>.|TRBV2|TRBJ1-1|many
TGTGCCAGCAGGGAACAGGGAACTGAAGCTTTCTTT
CASREQGTEAFF
>.|TRBV19|TRBJ1-1|once
TGTGCCAGTAGTTCTATGGGGATGAACACTGAAGCTTTCTTT
CASSSMGMNTEAFF
>.|TRBV15|TRBJ1-2|.
TGTGCCACCAGCAGAGAGAGGGACATAATAAACTATGGCTACACCTTC
CATSRERDIINYGYTF
>.|TRBV9|TRBJ2-1|many
TGTGCCAGCAGCGTAATAGCGGCCTCCTACAATGAGCAGTTCTTC
CASSVIAASYNEQFF
>.|TRBV7-8|TRBJ2-5|many
TGTGCCAGCGAGGAAAATGTTCAAGAGACCCAGTACTTC
CASEENVQETQYF
>TRBD2|TRBV5-1|TRBJ2-2|.
TGCGCCAGCAGCACTATCGGACTAGCGGGAGTCGGGGAGCTGTTTTTT
CASSTIGLAGVGELFF
>.|TRBV24-1|TRBJ1-5|.
TGTGCCACCAGTGTGGCCGCGAATCAGCCCCAGCATTTT
CATSVAANQPQHF